The rows below give T cell receptor beta chains drawn from one sample of a study of response to subunit inactivated influenza vaccine. MiXCR was run by TCRdb on the RT-PCR reads, yielding one entry per CDR3 protein. The table lists around 200,000 distinct CDR3 sequences, approximately 8.7% of them singletons, with about 11% in the top ten. This material consisted of non-naive T cells sorted from PBMCs, taken on the day of vaccination. These receptors came from a man aged 50-60 years who received an inactivated influenza vaccine. The CDR3 runs from the conserved cysteine through the conserved F or W. A D gene is named only where the DNA matches it firmly. For some rows the clone size is stated as once, few or many, or as a class when expanded; others skip it.

CDR3 DNA,CDR3 protein,clone size,V gene,D gene,J gene
TGTGCCAGCAGCTTAGATGGGGCCTACAGTCAGCCCCAGCATTTT,CASSLDGAYSQPQHF,many,TRBV11-2,.,TRBJ1-5
TGTGCCAGCAGCAAAGATTGGGCTGGGGCCAACGTCCTGACTTTC,CASSKDWAGANVLTF,.,TRBV4-2,.,TRBJ2-6
TGTGCCAGCAGCCAAGAGCTAGGACAGGGGGTGTACGAGCAGTACTTC,CASSQELGQGVYEQYF,few,TRBV4-2,TRBD1,TRBJ2-7
TGCGCCAGCAGTTCGGGGCATCAAAATTCACCCCTCCACTTT,CASSSGHQNSPLHF,few,TRBV5-1,.,TRBJ1-6
TGTGCCAGCAGTTACTCGGCCCTAATAACCACTGAAGCTTTCTTT,CASSYSALITTEAFF,.,TRBV6-2/TRBV6-3,.,TRBJ1-1
TGTGCCAGCAGTTACAAGGCAGGGCGCACGATCAACACTGAAGCTTTCTTT,CASSYKAGRTINTEAFF,.,TRBV6-2/TRBV6-3,.,TRBJ1-1
TGTGCCAGTAGTATAAATCATAATGAGCAGTTCTTC,CASSINHNEQFF,.,TRBV19,.,TRBJ2-1
TGTGCCTGGGACTCCCGATCCTCACCCCTCCACTTT,CAWDSRSSPLHF,many,TRBV30,.,TRBJ1-6
TGTGCCAGCAGTTATTCCTTAGAGACCCAGTACTTC,CASSYSLETQYF,many,TRBV6-2/TRBV6-3,.,TRBJ2-5
TGTGCCAGCAGCGTAGACGGGGTAGCCAAAAACATTCAGTACTTC,CASSVDGVAKNIQYF,many,TRBV9,.,TRBJ2-4
TGCAGTGCTAGAGATCCAGCGGGTTTCTCCTACGAGCAGTACTTC,CSARDPAGFSYEQYF,.,TRBV20-1,.,TRBJ2-7
TGCAGCGTTCCACGGCCGGGGGGGGAGCTGTTTTTT,CSVPRPGGELFF,many,TRBV29-1,.,TRBJ2-2
TGTGCCAGCAGTATAGCCAAAAACATTCAGTACTTC,CASSIAKNIQYF,.,TRBV2,.,TRBJ2-4
TGTGCCAGCAGTCGGACAGACAAATGGGGGCCCCAGCATTTT,CASSRTDKWGPQHF,.,TRBV28,.,TRBJ1-5
TGCAGTGCTAGGGTTTCGGGGTCTGTGGAGACCCAGTACTTC,CSARVSGSVETQYF,.,TRBV20-1,.,TRBJ2-5
TGTGCCAGCAGCTTGACTTTCGCCGCCGGGGAGCTGTTTTTT,CASSLTFAAGELFF,.,TRBV11-2,.,TRBJ2-2
TGTGCCAGCAGCTTTGGGACAGGGGCAGATACGCAGTATTTT,CASSFGTGADTQYF,few,TRBV5-5,TRBD1,TRBJ2-3
TGTGCCATCGGAGGCGGGAGGGCAACAGATACGCAGTATTTT,CAIGGGRATDTQYF,many,TRBV10-3,TRBD2,TRBJ2-3
TGCGCCAGCAGCAGGACCCTCAATGAGCAGTTCTTC,CASSRTLNEQFF,many,TRBV5-1,.,TRBJ2-1
TGTGCCAGCAGTGAACACAGCGGGACATCGTCCTACGAGCAGTACTTC,CASSEHSGTSSYEQYF,few,TRBV28,.,TRBJ2-7
TGTGCCAGCAGCTTAGCGCTAGGGGATACGCAGTATTTT,CASSLALGDTQYF,few,TRBV11-2,.,TRBJ2-3
TGTGCCAGCAGCCCATGGGACTACAACTCCTACGAGCAGTACTTC,CASSPWDYNSYEQYF,many,TRBV7-6,TRBD2,TRBJ2-7
TGTGCCAGCAGCTTAGATTGGGCAGGGGGGATGTACATTCAGTACTTC,CASSLDWAGGMYIQYF,many,TRBV11-2,.,TRBJ2-4
TGCGCCAGCAGCCGTGGACGGGCCGGGGAAGATACGCAGTATTTT,CASSRGRAGEDTQYF,few,TRBV4-1,.,TRBJ2-3
TGTGCCAGCAGCCCGCCAGGACTAGCGGGGGTTTACGAGCAGTACTTC,CASSPPGLAGVYEQYF,few,TRBV7-9,TRBD2,TRBJ2-7
TGTGCCAGCAGCTTAGGGGAGTTCCGGGGGGGCAGAGAGACCCAGTACTTC,CASSLGEFRGGRETQYF,.,TRBV7-6,TRBD2,TRBJ2-5
TGTGCCAGCAGCTTACGTGGGGGGCAGAACACCGGGGAGCTGTTTTTT,CASSLRGGQNTGELFF,many,TRBV7-9,.,TRBJ2-2
TGTGCCAGCAGTGTCGGGAGAGACAATGAGCAGTTCTTC,CASSVGRDNEQFF,.,TRBV28,.,TRBJ2-1
TGCGCCAGCAGCTTGGGAACAGGGGGCTCCTATAATTCACCCCTCCACTTT,CASSLGTGGSYNSPLHF,many,TRBV5-1,TRBD1,TRBJ1-6
TGTGCCAGCAGCTCACAGGGGAACGGGCAGCCCCAGCATTTT,CASSSQGNGQPQHF,.,TRBV5-6,TRBD1,TRBJ1-5
TGTGCCAGCAGTCCGCGGACAGGGGGGGCCACCGGGGAGCTGTTTTTT,CASSPRTGGATGELFF,many,TRBV12-3/TRBV12-4,TRBD1,TRBJ2-2
TGCGCCAGCAGCCAAGATATTGGACTAGCTTCTGAGACCCAGTACTTC,CASSQDIGLASETQYF,.,TRBV4-3,TRBD2,TRBJ2-5
TGTGCCATCAGTTGGGGGGCAGACAGGAATTCACCCCTCCACTTT,CAISWGADRNSPLHF,few,TRBV10-3,.,TRBJ1-6
TGTGCCAGCAGTGGACAGGGGAACACTGAAGCTTTCTTT,CASSGQGNTEAFF,many,TRBV12-3/TRBV12-4,TRBD1,TRBJ1-1
TGTGCCAGCAGCCAGACCCGGGACAGGATCTACGAGCAGTACTTC,CASSQTRDRIYEQYF,few,TRBV12-3/TRBV12-4,TRBD1,TRBJ2-7